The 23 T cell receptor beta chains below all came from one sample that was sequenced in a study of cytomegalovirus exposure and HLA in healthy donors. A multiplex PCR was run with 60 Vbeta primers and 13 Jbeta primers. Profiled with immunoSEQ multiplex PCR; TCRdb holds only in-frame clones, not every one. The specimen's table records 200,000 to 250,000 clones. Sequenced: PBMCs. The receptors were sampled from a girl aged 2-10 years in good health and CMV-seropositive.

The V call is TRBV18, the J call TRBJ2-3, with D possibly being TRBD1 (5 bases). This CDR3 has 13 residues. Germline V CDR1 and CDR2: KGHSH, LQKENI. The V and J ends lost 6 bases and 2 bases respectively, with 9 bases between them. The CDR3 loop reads CASSPTVTDTQYF. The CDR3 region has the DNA TGTGCCAGCTCCCCGACAGTCACAGATACGCAGTATTTT.

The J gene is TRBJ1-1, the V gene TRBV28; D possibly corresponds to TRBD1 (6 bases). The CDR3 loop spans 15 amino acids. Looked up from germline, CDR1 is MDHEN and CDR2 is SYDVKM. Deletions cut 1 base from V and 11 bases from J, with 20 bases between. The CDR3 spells CASSLSTGMLVNAFF. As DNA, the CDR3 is TGTGCCAGCAGTTTATCCACAGGGATGCTTGTGAATGCTTTCTTT.

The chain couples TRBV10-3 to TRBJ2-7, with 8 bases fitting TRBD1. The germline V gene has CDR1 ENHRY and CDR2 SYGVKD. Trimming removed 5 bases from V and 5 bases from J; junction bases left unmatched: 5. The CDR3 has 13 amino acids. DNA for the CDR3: TGTGCCATCAGTCTGAGGACAGGGAACGAGCAGTACTTC. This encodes CAISLRTGNEQYF.

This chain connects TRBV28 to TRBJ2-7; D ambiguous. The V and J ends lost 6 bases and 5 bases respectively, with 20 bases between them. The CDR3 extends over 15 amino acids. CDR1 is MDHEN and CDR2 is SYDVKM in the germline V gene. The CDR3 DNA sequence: TGTGCCAGCAGCCAAGCCTCCGGGTCTCGCCACGAGCAGTACTTC. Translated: CASSQASGSRHEQYF.

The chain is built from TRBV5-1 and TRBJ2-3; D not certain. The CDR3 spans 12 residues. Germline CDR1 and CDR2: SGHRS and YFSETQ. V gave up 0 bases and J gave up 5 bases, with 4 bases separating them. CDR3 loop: CASSLDGDTQYF. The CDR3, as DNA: TGCGCCAGCAGCTTGGACGGAGATACGCAGTATTTT.

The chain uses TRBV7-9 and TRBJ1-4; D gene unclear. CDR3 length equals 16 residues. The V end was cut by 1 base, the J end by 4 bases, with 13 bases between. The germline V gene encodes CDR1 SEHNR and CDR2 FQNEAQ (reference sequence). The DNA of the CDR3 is TGTGCCAGCAGCTTAGGGGCGGGGTTTAATAATGAAAAACTGTTTTTT. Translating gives CASSLGAGFNNEKLFF.

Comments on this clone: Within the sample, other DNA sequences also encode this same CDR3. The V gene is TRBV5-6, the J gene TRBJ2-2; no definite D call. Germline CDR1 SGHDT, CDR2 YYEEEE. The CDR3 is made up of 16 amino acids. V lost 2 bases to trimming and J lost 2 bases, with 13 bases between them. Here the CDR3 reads CASSFRTGRNTGELFF. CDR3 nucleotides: TGTGCCAGCAGCTTTAGAACTGGGCGAAACACCGGGGAGCTGTTTTTT.

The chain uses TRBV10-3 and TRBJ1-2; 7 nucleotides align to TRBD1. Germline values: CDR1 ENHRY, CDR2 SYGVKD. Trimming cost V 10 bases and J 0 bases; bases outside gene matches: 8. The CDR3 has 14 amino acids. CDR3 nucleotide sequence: TGTGCCAGCCTTACAGGGGAAACTAACTATGGCTACACCTTC. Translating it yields CASLTGETNYGYTF.

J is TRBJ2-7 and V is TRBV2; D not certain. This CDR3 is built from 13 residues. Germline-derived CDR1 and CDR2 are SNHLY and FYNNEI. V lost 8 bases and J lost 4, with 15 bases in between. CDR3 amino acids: CASGGTPGYEQYF. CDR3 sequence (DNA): TGTGCCAGCGGTGGAACGCCCGGGTACGAGCAGTACTTC.

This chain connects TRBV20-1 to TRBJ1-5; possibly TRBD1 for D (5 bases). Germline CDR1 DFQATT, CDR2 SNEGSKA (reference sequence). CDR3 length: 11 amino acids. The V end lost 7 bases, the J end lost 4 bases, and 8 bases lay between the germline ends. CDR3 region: CSEDSNQPQHF. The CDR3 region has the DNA TGCAGTGAAGACAGTAATCAGCCCCAGCATTTT.

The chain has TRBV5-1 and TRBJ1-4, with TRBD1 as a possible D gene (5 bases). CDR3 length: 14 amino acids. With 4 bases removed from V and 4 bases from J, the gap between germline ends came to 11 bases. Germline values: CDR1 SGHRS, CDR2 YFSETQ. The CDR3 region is CASSRNRFNEKLFF. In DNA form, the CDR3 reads TGCGCCAGCAGCAGAAACAGGTTTAATGAAAAACTGTTTTTT. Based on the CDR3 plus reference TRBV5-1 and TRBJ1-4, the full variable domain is KAGVTQTPRYLIKTRGQQVTLSCSPISGHRSVSWYQQTPGQGLQFLFEYFSETQRNKGNFPGRFSGRQFSNSRSEMNVSTLELGDSALYLCASSRNRFNEKLFFGSGTQLSVL.

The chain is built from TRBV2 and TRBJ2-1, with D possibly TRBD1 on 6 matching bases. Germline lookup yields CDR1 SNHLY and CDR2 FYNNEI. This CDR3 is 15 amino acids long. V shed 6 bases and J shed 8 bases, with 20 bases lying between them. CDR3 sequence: CASRGTGTQGHEQFF. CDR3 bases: TGTGCCAGCAGGGGCACCGGGACCCAGGGGCATGAGCAGTTCTTC.

This CDR3 reads CASSFEKRNTGELFF. The CDR3 region has the DNA TGTGCCAGCAGTTTCGAAAAGCGGAACACCGGGGAGCTGTTTTTT. The genes are TRBV6-6 and TRBJ2-2; no firm D call. The CDR3 spans 15 residues. Germline-derived CDR1 and CDR2 are MNHNY and SVGAGI (reference sequence). V was cut by 4 bases and J by 1 base, with 10 bases left in between.

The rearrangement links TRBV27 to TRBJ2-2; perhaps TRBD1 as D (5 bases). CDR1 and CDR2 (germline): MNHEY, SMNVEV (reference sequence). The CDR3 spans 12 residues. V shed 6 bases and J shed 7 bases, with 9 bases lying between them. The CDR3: CASRYRIGELFF. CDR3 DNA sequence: TGTGCCAGCAGATACAGGATCGGGGAGCTGTTTTTT.

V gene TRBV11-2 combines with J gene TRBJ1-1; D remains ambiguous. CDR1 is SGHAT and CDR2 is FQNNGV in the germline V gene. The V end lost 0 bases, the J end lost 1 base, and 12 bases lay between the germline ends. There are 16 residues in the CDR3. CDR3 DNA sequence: TGTGCCAGCAGCTTAGATCAATGGGGAGGGAACACTGAAGCTTTCTTT. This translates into CASSLDQWGGNTEAFF.

CDR3 nucleotide sequence: TGTGCCAGCAGTTCCGACAGGATTAACGGCTACACCTTC. Translated: CASSSDRINGYTF. V is TRBV28 and J is TRBJ1-2, with a possible D match to TRBD1 (6 bases). Germline values: CDR1 MDHEN, CDR2 SYDVKM. V was pared by 4 bases and J by 8 bases, with 14 bases between. This CDR3 comprises 13 residues.

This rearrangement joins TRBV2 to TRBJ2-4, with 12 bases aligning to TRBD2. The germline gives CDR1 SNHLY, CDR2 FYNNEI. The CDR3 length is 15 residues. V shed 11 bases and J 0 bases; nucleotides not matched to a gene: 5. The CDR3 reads CAGTSGPLAKNIQYF. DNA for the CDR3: TGTGCCGGGACTAGCGGGCCTTTAGCCAAAAACATTCAGTACTTC.

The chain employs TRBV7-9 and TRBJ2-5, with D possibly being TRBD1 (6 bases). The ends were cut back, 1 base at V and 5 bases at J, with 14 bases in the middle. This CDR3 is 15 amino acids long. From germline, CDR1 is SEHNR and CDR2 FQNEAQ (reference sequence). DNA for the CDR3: TGTGCCAGCAGCTTAGGGTACAGGGAAGGCGAGACCCAGTACTTC. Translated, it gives CASSLGYREGETQYF. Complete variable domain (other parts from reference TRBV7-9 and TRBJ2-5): DTGVSQNPRHKITKRGQNVTFRCDPISEHNRLYWYRQTLGQGPEFLTYFQNEAQLEKSRLLSDRFSAERPKGSFSTLEIQRTEQGDSAMYLCASSLGYREGETQYFGPGTRLLVL.

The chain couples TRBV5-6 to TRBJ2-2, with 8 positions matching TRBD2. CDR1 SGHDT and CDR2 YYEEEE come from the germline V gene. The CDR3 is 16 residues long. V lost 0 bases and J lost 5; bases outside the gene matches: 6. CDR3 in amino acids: CASSLARAGVTGELFF. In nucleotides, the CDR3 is TGTGCCAGCAGCTTGGCACGAGCGGGAGTTACCGGGGAGCTGTTTTTT.

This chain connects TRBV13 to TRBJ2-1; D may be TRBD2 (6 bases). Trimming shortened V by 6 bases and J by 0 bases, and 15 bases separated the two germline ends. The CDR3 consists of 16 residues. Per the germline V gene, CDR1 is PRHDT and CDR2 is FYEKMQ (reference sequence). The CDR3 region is CASSTSDGSSYNEQFF. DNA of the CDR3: TGTGCCAGCAGTACTTCCGACGGGAGCTCCTACAATGAGCAGTTCTTC.

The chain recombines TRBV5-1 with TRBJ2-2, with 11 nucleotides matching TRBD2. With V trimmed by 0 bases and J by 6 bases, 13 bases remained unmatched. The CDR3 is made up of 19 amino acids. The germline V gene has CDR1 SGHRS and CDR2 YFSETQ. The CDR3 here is CASSLVAQPSGRLAGELFF. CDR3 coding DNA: TGCGCCAGCAGCTTGGTGGCCCAGCCTAGCGGGAGGCTAGCCGGGGAGCTGTTTTTT. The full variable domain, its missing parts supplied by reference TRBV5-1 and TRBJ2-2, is KAGVTQTPRYLIKTRGQQVTLSCSPISGHRSVSWYQQTPGQGLQFLFEYFSETQRNKGNFPGRFSGRQFSNSRSEMNVSTLELGDSALYLCASSLVAQPSGRLAGELFFGEGSRLTVL.

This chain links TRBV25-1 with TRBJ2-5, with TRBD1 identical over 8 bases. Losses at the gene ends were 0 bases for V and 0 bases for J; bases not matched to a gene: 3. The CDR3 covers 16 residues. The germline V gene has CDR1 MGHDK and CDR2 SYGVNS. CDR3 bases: TGTGCCAGCAGTGAATATAACAGGGGGTACCAAGAGACCCAGTACTTC. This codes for CASSEYNRGYQETQYF. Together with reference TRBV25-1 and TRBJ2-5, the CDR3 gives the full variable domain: EADIYQTPRYLVIGTGKKITLECSQTMGHDKMYWYQQDPGMELHLIHYSYGVNSTEKGDLSSESTVSRIRTEHFPLTLESARPSHTSQYLCASSEYNRGYQETQYFGPGTRLLVL.

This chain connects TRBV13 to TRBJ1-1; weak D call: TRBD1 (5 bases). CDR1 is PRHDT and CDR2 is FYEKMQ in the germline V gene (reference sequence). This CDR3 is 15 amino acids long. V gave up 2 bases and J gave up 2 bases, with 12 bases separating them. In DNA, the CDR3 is TGTGCCAGCAGCTTACCCGAAACAGGAAACACTGAAGCTTTCTTT. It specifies CASSLPETGNTEAFF.